The next 24 T cell receptor beta chains were all read from a single sample in a study of blood T cells in healthy people across ages (dated by TCRdb to between 2015 and 2017). Receptors were amplified or captured by 5' RACE. TCRdb records Illumina HiSeq 2500 as the sequencer. A second roughly 6 to 11 cycle PCR used a sample-barcoded 5' primer and a J-beta primer mix. In-frame beta chains were kept once TCRdb had trimmed the public reads at Q25 with fastp and called clones with MiXCR. For every CDR3 protein sequence, its rows merge into one entry that carries the most common genes and DNA. The sample yields under 800,000 distinct CDR3 sequences; roughly 44% were counted once. The ten biggest clones cover 20% to 25% of the sample. Sequences were obtained from blood. The receptor source for this set is a woman in her fifties or sixties in good health.

The V and J genes are TRBV27 and TRBJ2-3; D gene ambiguous. This CDR3 is 14 amino acids long. Looked up from germline, CDR1 is MNHEY and CDR2 is SMNVEV (reference sequence). The ends were cut back, 2 bases at V and 6 bases at J, with 12 bases in the middle. The CDR3 protein is CASSLKGTTDTQYF. CDR3 sequence (DNA): TGTGCCAGCAGTTTAAAGGGAACGACGGATACGCAGTATTTT.

This clonotype was recorded a few times. The J gene is TRBJ1-2, the V gene TRBV30, with D unclear. This CDR3 is built from 11 residues. The germline gives CDR1 GTSNPN, CDR2 SVGIG (reference sequence). Between the trimmed V and J ends, which lost 4 bases and 1 base, there was a span of 4 bases. The CDR3 reads CAWIVNYGYTF. Written as DNA, the CDR3 is TGTGCCTGGATCGTTAACTATGGCTACACCTTC.

CDR3 DNA: TGTGCCAGCGGAGCGGGAGCTACAGATACGCAGTATTTT. Translated, it gives CASGAGATDTQYF. V is TRBV27 and J is TRBJ2-3; 8 nucleotides align to TRBD2. Germline V gene lookup returns CDR1 MNHEY and CDR2 SMNVEV (reference sequence). V lost 8 bases, J lost 3 bases, and 4 bases stayed unmatched. The CDR3 contains 13 residues.

The chain combines TRBV21-1 with TRBJ2-1; the table's D call TRBD2 went unverified against the DNA. TRBV21-1 is described as a pseudogene. The CDR3 is 17 residues long. The CDR3 is CASSKEGGGRAGNEQFF. The CDR3 DNA sequence: TGTGCCAGCAGCAAAGAGGGCGGCGGGAGGGCGGGCAATGAGCAGTTCTTC.

V is TRBV4-2 and J is TRBJ1-1; D is undetermined. Germline V lookup: CDR1 LGHNA, CDR2 YNFKEQ. V was cut by 0 bases and J by 0 bases, with 8 bases left in between. The CDR3 sequence is 15 residues long. This CDR3 is CASSQETSMNTEAFF. The CDR3 nucleotides are TGTGCCAGCAGCCAAGAAACTTCCATGAACACTGAAGCTTTCTTT.

The chain is built from TRBV6-1 and TRBJ2-7, with 10 bases lining up with TRBD1. The CDR3 runs to 17 residues. The ends lost 7 bases at V and 1 base at J; junction bases unmatched: 13. From germline, CDR1 is MNHNS and CDR2 SASEGT. As DNA, the CDR3 is TGTGCCAGCACCACCACCAAGACAGGGGGCCTATCCTACGAGCAGTACTTC. Residues: CASTTTKTGGLSYEQYF.

This chain links TRBV7-9 with TRBJ2-3, with D hard to call. Germline-derived CDR1 and CDR2 are SEHNR and FQNEAQ (reference sequence). The germline V and J ends were trimmed by 3 bases and 3 bases, with 10 bases remaining between them. This CDR3 region has 14 residues. The CDR3 sequence is CASSLASKTDTQYF. CDR3 nucleotides: TGTGCCAGCAGCTTGGCCAGCAAGACAGATACGCAGTATTTT.

This clonotype has more than one count but fewer than ten. The gene calls are TRBV6-5 and TRBJ2-7; 7 nucleotides line up with TRBD2. After removal of 0 bases from V and 3 bases from J, the junction contained 5 bases not matched to a gene. Germline-derived CDR1 and CDR2 are MNHEY and SVGAGI. The CDR3 has 15 amino acids. The CDR3 sequence is CASSYSRGGSYEQYF. The DNA for the CDR3 is TGTGCCAGCAGTTACTCGCGGGGCGGGAGCTACGAGCAGTACTTC.

The gene calls are TRBV7-3 and TRBJ2-7; 11 bases agree with TRBD1. CDR1 SGHTA and CDR2 FQGTGA come from the germline V gene. The V segment lost 3 bases and the J segment 5 bases; nucleotides outside the gene matches: 12. The CDR3 is made up of 17 amino acids. The CDR3 nucleotides read TGTGCCAGCAGCTTGTCCTCCGGGACAGGGGGAGGTAACGAGCAGTACTTC. Translation: CASSLSSGTGGGNEQYF.

This clonotype was seen once. The V gene is TRBV25-1, the J gene TRBJ1-2; the D gene is possibly TRBD1 (5 bases). The CDR3 loop spans 15 amino acids. With 2 bases removed from V and 7 bases from J, the gap between germline ends came to 17 bases. The germline V gene encodes CDR1 MGHDK and CDR2 SYGVNS. The DNA for the CDR3 is TGTGCCAGCAGTGAAAGGAACACAGGCCCCCGTGGCTACACCTTC. This translates into CASSERNTGPRGYTF.

The V gene is TRBV5-1, the J gene TRBJ1-2; 7 bases are shared with TRBD1. The CDR3 sequence is 15 residues long. The V gene end was trimmed by 1 base and the J gene end by 4 bases; junction bases not matched to a gene: 7. CDR1 SGHRS and CDR2 YFSETQ come from the germline V gene. This CDR3 reads CASSLIPGQLYGYTF. Here the CDR3 DNA reads TGCGCCAGCAGCTTGATCCCGGGACAGCTCTATGGCTACACCTTC.

The chain employs TRBV12-3 or TRBV12-4 and TRBJ1-2, with D possibly matching TRBD1 (6 bases). V dropped 6 bases and J dropped 5 bases, with 16 bases sitting between them. This CDR3 comprises 14 residues. This CDR3 is CASSRTGTGYGYTF. DNA of the CDR3: TGTGCCAGCAGCCGTACAGGGACGGGATATGGCTACACCTTC.

The J gene is TRBJ2-5, the V gene TRBV6-1; TRBD2 agrees at 10 bases. V lost 3 bases to trimming and J lost 0 bases; unmatched junction nucleotides: 7. CDR3 length: 17 residues. Germline values: CDR1 MNHNS, CDR2 SASEGT. The CDR3 coding sequence is TGTGCCAGCAGTGAGGTAGCGGGGGGACCGTACCAAGAGACCCAGTACTTC. This sequence encodes CASSEVAGGPYQETQYF.

This clonotype was seen only a few times. This rearrangement joins TRBV7-3 to TRBJ2-5; tentative D call: TRBD1 (6 bases). CDR1 and CDR2 from the germline V gene are SGHTA and FQGTGA. The CDR3 spans 15 residues. V lost 1 base to trimming and J lost 2 bases, with 11 bases between them. Here the CDR3 reads CASSLRGLRQETQYF. CDR3 coding DNA: TGTGCCAGCAGCTTAAGGGGGCTCAGGCAAGAGACCCAGTACTTC.

This rearrangement joins TRBV28 to TRBJ2-5, with D possibly called TRBD1 or TRBD2 (6 bases each). The CDR3 is 15 residues long. Germline assignment: CDR1 MDHEN and CDR2 SYDVKM. V gave up 3 bases and J gave up 3 bases, with 14 bases separating them. CDR3 in amino acids: CASSFPGAREETQYF. For the CDR3, the DNA is TGTGCCAGCAGTTTCCCGGGGGCCCGAGAAGAGACCCAGTACTTC.

This clonotype was found a few times. The chain combines TRBV11-2 with TRBJ2-2; TRBD1 agrees at 9 bases. Germline V gives CDR1 SGHAT, CDR2 FQNNGV. The ends lost 1 base at V and 4 bases at J; junction bases unmatched: 4. The CDR3 contains 16 residues. The CDR3 reads CASSLVQGAGTGELFF. CDR3 DNA sequence: TGTGCCAGCAGCTTAGTACAGGGGGCAGGCACCGGGGAGCTGTTTTTT.

The chain recombines TRBV29-1 with TRBJ1-2; 7 bases are a match to TRBD1. V lost 7 bases and J lost 1; bases outside the gene matches: 6. This CDR3 has 13 amino acids. The germline V gene has CDR1 SQVTM and CDR2 ANQGSEA. DNA for the CDR3: TGCAGCGCCGACAGGGACCTTAACTATGGCTACACCTTC. Protein sequence: CSADRDLNYGYTF.

This clonotype was counted between two and nine times. V and J are TRBV6-2 or TRBV6-3 and TRBJ2-1, with 7 bases lining up with TRBD1. The CDR3 runs to 18 residues. The V gene end was trimmed by 2 bases and the J gene end by 7 bases; junction bases not matched to a gene: 17. Germline V gives CDR1 MNHEY, CDR2 SVGEGT. The CDR3 nucleotides are TGTGCCAGCAGTTACCCGAGGGTAGGCAGGGGGTTCGAGAATGAGCAGTTCTTC. Its translation is CASSYPRVGRGFENEQFF.

In this sample, this clonotype turned up once. An end of the junction does not agree with germline; a read error may underlie this. This chain joins TRBV10-3 and TRBJ1-2; TRBD1 aligns across 7 bases. Germline lookup yields CDR1 ENHRY and CDR2 SYGVKD. The CDR3 has 13 amino acids. CDR3 nucleotide sequence: TGTGCCACCAGTGAACAGGGGAAGTATGGCTACACCTTC. Translating it yields CATSEQGKYGYTF.

This clonotype was seen many times. The rearrangement uses TRBV4-2 and TRBJ2-6, with D perhaps matching TRBD2 (5 bases). Trimming took 1 base from V and 1 from J, leaving 5 bases between them. The CDR3 contains 15 residues. Germline-derived CDR1 and CDR2 are LGHNA and YNFKEQ. For the CDR3, the DNA is TGTGCCAGCAGCCAAGCGGGGTCTGGGGCCAACGTCCTGACTTTC. Translating gives CASSQAGSGANVLTF.

V is TRBV30 and J is TRBJ2-7; possible D gene TRBD2, 7 bases. Per the germline V gene, CDR1 is GTSNPN and CDR2 is SVGIG (reference sequence). This CDR3 has 14 residues. Trimming cost V 3 bases and J 3 bases, with 15 bases left between them. CDR3 region: CAWRVRGAIYEQYF. CDR3 bases: TGTGCCTGGAGAGTCCGGGGGGCGATCTACGAGCAGTACTTC. Drawing the rest from reference TRBV30 and TRBJ2-7, the complete variable domain is SQTIHQWPATLVQPVGSPLSLECTVEGTSNPNLYWYRQAAGRGLQLLFYSVGIGQISSEVPQNLSASRPQDRQFILSSKKLLLSDSGFYLCAWRVRGAIYEQYFGPGTRLTVT.

This clonotype has only a few counts. The chain is built from TRBV7-2 and TRBJ1-5; 8 nucleotides match TRBD1. With V trimmed by 5 bases and J by 3 bases, 6 bases remained unmatched. CDR1 SGHTA and CDR2 FQGNSA come from the germline V gene. The CDR3 is 15 residues long. CDR3 protein: CASSPQTGDNQPQHF. The CDR3 nucleotides are TGTGCCAGCAGCCCCCAGACAGGGGACAATCAGCCCCAGCATTTT.

The CDR3 nucleotides read TGTGCCAGCAGCTTATGGGCTAGCGGAGGTTCTTACGAGCAGTACTTC. Amino acids: CASSLWASGGSYEQYF. This sequence joins TRBV7-2 and TRBJ2-4; 7 bases map to TRBD2. The DNA end is more similar to TRBJ2-7, so the J call may be wrong. The CDR3 extends over 16 amino acids. CDR1 and CDR2 (germline): SGHTA, FQGNSA.

The genes are TRBV27 and TRBJ1-1, with a possible D match to TRBD1 (6 bases). The germline gives CDR1 MNHEY, CDR2 SMNVEV (reference sequence). The CDR3 totals 14 residues. Trimming shortened V by 0 bases and J by 6 bases, and 11 bases separated the two germline ends. DNA for the CDR3: TGTGCCAGCAGTTTATCAGAGGGGGAGGCTGAAGCTTTCTTT. Translating it yields CASSLSEGEAEAFF.